Listed here are 17 T cell receptor beta chains from one sample, sequenced in a study of blood T cell repertoires in COVID-19. Sequencing was performed with immunoSEQ multiplex PCR; in TCRdb, only in-frame clones are kept and a portion is missing. The profile covers a few hundred thousand clones, with about 87% appearing a single time and about 4.7% taken by the ten largest. Sequencing was performed on PBMCs or T cells enriched from blood (not recorded which). These receptors came from a man in his thirties or forties who had recovered from COVID-19.

The chain employs TRBV5-1 and TRBJ2-1, with 14 bases lining up with TRBD2. The CDR3 totals 15 residues. Losses at the gene ends were 3 bases for V and 10 bases for J; bases not matched to a gene: 6. CDR1 is SGHRS and CDR2 is YFSETQ in the germline V gene. CDR3 nucleotides: TGCGCCAGCAGCTCGACTAGCGGGGGGGCAGACGAGCAGTTCTTC. Translated: CASSSTSGGADEQFF.

V usage is TRBV5-1 and J usage is TRBJ1-1; 8 bases fit TRBD1. The V gene's germline CDR1 is SGHRS and CDR2 YFSETQ. The CDR3 is 15 amino acids. The ends lost 7 bases at V and 3 bases at J; junction bases unmatched: 11. CDR3 nucleotides: TGCGCCAGCGTGGCAGGGGGCAGTGGGGACACTGAAGCTTTCTTT. Amino acid sequence: CASVAGGSGDTEAFF.

The chain employs TRBV4-2 and TRBJ2-7; D ambiguous. The germline V gene has CDR1 LGHNA and CDR2 YNFKEQ. The CDR3 extends over 15 amino acids. V lost 1 base and J 2 bases, leaving 12 bases between the germline ends. This chain's CDR3 is CASSQGRLNPYEQYF. In DNA, the CDR3 is TGTGCCAGCAGCCAAGGGCGGCTGAACCCCTACGAGCAGTACTTC.

The chain employs TRBV27 and TRBJ2-3; 7 bases align to TRBD2. The CDR3 length is 14 residues. Germline CDR1 MNHEY, CDR2 SMNVEV (reference sequence). Trimming removed 3 bases from V and 5 bases from J; junction bases left unmatched: 5. The CDR3 DNA is TGTGCCAGCAGTTTGGGGGGGGTGGGAGATACGCAGTATTTT. The encoded protein is CASSLGGVGDTQYF.

This clone was observed once. As DNA, the CDR3 is TGTGCCAGCAGCCCCAGCTGGGGGAGGGCTGAAGCTTTCTTT. It specifies CASSPSWGRAEAFF. This chain links TRBV7-2 with TRBJ1-1; possibly TRBD1 for D (5 bases). CDR3 size: 14 residues. Trimming removed 5 bases at V and 6 bases at J, with 16 bases between. Per the germline V gene, CDR1 is SGHTA and CDR2 is FQGNSA. Complete variable domain (other parts from reference TRBV7-2 and TRBJ1-1): GAGVSQSPSNKVTEKGKDVELRCDPISGHTALYWYRQSLGQGLEFLIYFQGNSAPDKSGLPSDRFSAERTGGSVSTLTIQRTQQEDSAVYLCASSPSWGRAEAFFGQGTRLTVV.

This clone was detected a few times. The genes are TRBV6-5 and TRBJ1-5; D perhaps matches TRBD1 (6 bases). Germline V gene sequence: CDR1 MNHEY, CDR2 SVGAGI. This CDR3 comprises 15 residues. V was shortened by 7 bases and J by 5 bases, with 18 bases between the two germline ends. In DNA form, the CDR3 reads TGTGCCAGCACCGCCCGACAGGAAAGGCATCAGCCCCAGCATTTT. Its translation is CASTARQERHQPQHF.

The chain combines TRBV6-5 with TRBJ2-2, with 8 bases fitting TRBD1. Losses at the gene ends were 6 bases for V and 5 bases for J; bases not matched to a gene: 8. The length of the CDR3 is 15 residues. Germline lookup yields CDR1 MNHEY and CDR2 SVGAGI. CDR3 nucleotides: TGTGCCAGCAGCCCCCCCAGGGGGCGGACCGGGGAGCTGTTTTTT. It translates to CASSPPRGRTGELFF.

The chain recombines TRBV2 with TRBJ2-7, with a weak D call TRBD2 (6 bases). V was cut by 3 bases and J by 1 base, with 7 bases left in between. This CDR3 comprises 13 residues. The germline gives CDR1 SNHLY, CDR2 FYNNEI. In nucleotides, the CDR3 is TGTGCCAGCAGTGACCGGGGGTCCTACGAGCAGTACTTC. Amino acid sequence: CASSDRGSYEQYF.

The V gene is TRBV10-3, the J gene TRBJ2-2, with a weak D call TRBD1 (6 bases). The germline V gene has CDR1 ENHRY and CDR2 SYGVKD. The ends were cut back, 6 bases at V and 0 bases at J, with 11 bases in the middle. CDR3 length: 15 residues. As DNA, the CDR3 is TGTGCCATCAGCCCGGCAGGGGCGAACACCGGGGAGCTGTTTTTT. Amino acids: CAISPAGANTGELFF.

The gene calls are TRBV6-5 and TRBJ1-5; D not certain. CDR3 size: 15 residues. V lost 0 bases and J lost 3, with 9 bases in between. Germline V lookup: CDR1 MNHEY, CDR2 SVGAGI. CDR3 bases: TGTGCCAGCAGTTACTCGGGCGCCAACAATCAGCCCCAGCATTTT. This codes for CASSYSGANNQPQHF.

V gene TRBV28 combines with J gene TRBJ1-5; D ambiguous. Per germline, CDR1 MDHEN and CDR2 SYDVKM. This CDR3 has 13 residues. V was pared by 6 bases and J by 5 bases, with 11 bases between. The CDR3 bases are TGTGCCAGCAGCGCGGCGGTAGATCAGCCCCAGCATTTT. Encoded protein: CASSAAVDQPQHF.

The V call is TRBV5-1, the J call TRBJ2-7; D possibly corresponds to TRBD2 (6 bases). V was clipped by 3 bases and J by 5 bases, with 6 bases between them. Germline V gene lookup returns CDR1 SGHRS and CDR2 YFSETQ. The CDR3 is 11 amino acids. CDR3 bases: TGCGCCAGCAGCTGGGGGGACGAGCAGTACTTC. Protein product: CASSWGDEQYF.

The gene calls are TRBV10-3 and TRBJ1-4; the D gene is possibly TRBD1 (6 bases). The CDR3 totals 13 residues. The V end was cut by 6 bases, the J end by 5 bases, with 10 bases between. The germline V gene has CDR1 ENHRY and CDR2 SYGVKD. DNA for the CDR3: TGTGCCATCAGCCCCGGGACAAATGAAAAACTGTTTTTT. It translates to CAISPGTNEKLFF.

The chain couples TRBV7-9 to TRBJ1-1; tentative D call: TRBD1 (6 bases). V was trimmed by 6 bases and J by 2 bases, leaving 16 bases between them. Looked up from germline, CDR1 is SEHNR and CDR2 is FQNEAQ (reference sequence). This CDR3 is 15 amino acids long. The CDR3, as DNA: TGTGCCAGCAGTCAAAACACAGGGTTCAACACTGAAGCTTTCTTT. Protein product: CASSQNTGFNTEAFF.

The chain joins TRBV11-3 to TRBJ1-1; unclear D gene. This CDR3 region has 15 residues. Germline V gene lookup returns CDR1 SGHNT and CDR2 YENEEA. The germline V and J ends were trimmed by 5 bases and 1 base, with 14 bases remaining between them. The CDR3 is CASSPQLFSNTEAFF. The CDR3 region has the DNA TGTGCCAGCAGCCCTCAGTTATTTTCGAACACTGAAGCTTTCTTT.

This chain connects TRBV7-6 to TRBJ2-5; the D gene is possibly TRBD1 (6 bases). V shed 4 bases and J shed 4 bases, with 16 bases lying between them. Germline loops: CDR1 SGHVS, CDR2 FNYEAQ. The CDR3 contains 15 residues. The CDR3 DNA is TGTGCCAGCAGCTCTACCGGGACAAGGGGAGAGACCCAGTACTTC. This gives the protein CASSSTGTRGETQYF.

V and J are TRBV7-9 and TRBJ2-2, with 7 nucleotides matching TRBD1. There are 16 residues in the CDR3. Germline CDR1 is SEHNR and CDR2 is FQNEAQ (reference sequence). V trimming: 3 bases; J trimming: 0 bases; junction bases outside the gene matches: 4. The DNA of the CDR3 is TGTGCCAGCAGCTTCCCGGGACAGACGAACACCGGGGAGCTGTTTTTT. It codes for CASSFPGQTNTGELFF. The entire variable domain, with the rest obtained from reference TRBV7-9 and TRBJ2-2, is as follows: DTGVSQNPRHKITKRGQNVTFRCDPISEHNRLYWYRQTLGQGPEFLTYFQNEAQLEKSRLLSDRFSAERPKGSFSTLEIQRTEQGDSAMYLCASSFPGQTNTGELFFGEGSRLTVL.